This T cell receptor beta chain was sequenced in a study of T-cell memory formation after mild COVID-19. The study, taken as a whole, reports: Shrinking CD4+ clones resided mostly in CM and EM, and CD8+ ones in EMRA. Memory sampled before infection contained some responding clones, suggesting cross-reactive memory joined.

Germline V gives CDR1 SEHNR, CDR2 FQNEAQ (reference sequence). There are 14 residues in the CDR3. Trimming removed 5 bases at V and 0 bases at J, with 10 bases between. Constant-segment primers served in 5'RACE that generated TCR alpha and TCR beta cDNA libraries bearing sample barcodes and UMIs. MiXCR was run by TCRdb on the 5' RACE reads, yielding one entry per CDR3 protein. The table shows around 340,000 distinct CDR3 sequences, with over 10% occurring only once. Note on this clonotype: The antigen remains undetermined.

The chain uses TRBV7-9 and TRBJ1-1, with unresolved D. The TCR was taken from a young man who had mild COVID-19 (a few samples of this study predate the infection). Cell type and time point are not known. The specimen was PBMCs or a T cell subset sorted from them (not recorded which). The CDR3 bases are TGTGCCAGCAGCGGGGTCAGCATGAACACTGAAGCTTTCTTT. It is translated as CASSGVSMNTEAFF.